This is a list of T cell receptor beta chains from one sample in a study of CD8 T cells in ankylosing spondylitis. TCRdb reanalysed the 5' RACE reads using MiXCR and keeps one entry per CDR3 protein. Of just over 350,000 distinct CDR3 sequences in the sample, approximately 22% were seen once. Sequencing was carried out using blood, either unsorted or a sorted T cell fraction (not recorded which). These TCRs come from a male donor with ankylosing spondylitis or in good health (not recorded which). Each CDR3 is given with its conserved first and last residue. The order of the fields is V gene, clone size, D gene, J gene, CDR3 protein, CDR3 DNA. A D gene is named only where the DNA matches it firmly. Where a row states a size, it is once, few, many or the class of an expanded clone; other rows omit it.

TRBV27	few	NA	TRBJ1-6	CASSLLGVESPLHF	TGTGCCAGCAGTTTATTGGGGGTCGAATCACCCCTCCACTTT
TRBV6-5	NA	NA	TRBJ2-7	CASSYSMSPYEQYF	TGTGCCAGCAGTTACTCGATGTCCCCCTACGAGCAGTACTTC
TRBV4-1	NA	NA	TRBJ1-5	CASSQEKLDQPQHF	TGCGCCAGCAGCCAAGAGAAGTTGGATCAGCCCCAGCATTTT
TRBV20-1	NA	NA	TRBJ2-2	CSARSVAAGTNTGELFF	TGCAGTGCTAGGTCAGTCGCAGCCGGGACGAACACCGGGGAGCTGTTTTTT
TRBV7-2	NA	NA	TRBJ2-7	CASSLASSVSYEQYF	TGTGCCAGCAGCTTAGCCTCCTCTGTGTCCTACGAGCAGTACTTC
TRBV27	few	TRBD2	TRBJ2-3	CASSWGSGGYSTDTQYF	TGTGCCAGCAGTTGGGGTAGCGGGGGTTACAGCACAGATACGCAGTATTTT
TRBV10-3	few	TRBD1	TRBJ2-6	CAISLLGQGEAGANVLTF	TGTGCCATCAGTTTATTGGGACAGGGAGAAGCTGGGGCCAACGTCCTGACTTTC
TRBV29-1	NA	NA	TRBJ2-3	CSVEAGGRLDF	TGCAGCGTTGAGGCCGGGGGGCGCCTGGATTTT
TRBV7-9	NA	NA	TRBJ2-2	CASSPIPPGELFF	TGTGCCAGCAGCCCTATCCCCCCGGGGGAGCTGTTTTTT
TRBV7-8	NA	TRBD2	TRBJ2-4	CASSSRGEGENIQYF	TGTGCCAGCAGCTCACGGGGGGAAGGGGAAAACATTCAGTACTTC
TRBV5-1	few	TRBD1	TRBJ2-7	CASSLTTGGGLYEQYF	TGCGCCAGCAGCTTGACGACAGGGGGCGGTCTTTACGAGCAGTACTTC
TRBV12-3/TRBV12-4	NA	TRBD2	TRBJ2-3	CASSFSTSGDAWTQYF	TGTGCCAGCAGTTTCTCGACTAGCGGGGACGCGTGGACGCAGTATTTT
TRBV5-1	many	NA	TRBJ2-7	CASSLTGSYEQYF	TGTGCCAGCAGTTTAACAGGATCCTACGAGCAGTACTTC
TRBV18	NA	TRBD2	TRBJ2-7	CASGELSGVHPYEQYF	TGTGCCAGTGGGGAATTAAGCGGGGTTCACCCCTACGAGCAGTACTTC
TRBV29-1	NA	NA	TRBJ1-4	CSVVWADEKLFF	TGCAGCGTTGTCTGGGCAGATGAAAAACTGTTTTTT
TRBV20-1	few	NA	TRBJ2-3	CSARGFGEDTQYF	TGCAGTGCTAGGGGGTTCGGAGAAGATACGCAGTATTTT
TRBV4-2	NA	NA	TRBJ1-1	CASTTTGLNTEAFF	TGTGCCAGCACCACTACAGGGTTGAACACTGAAGCTTTCTTT
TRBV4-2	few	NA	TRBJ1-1	CASSDTHLRSEEAFF	TGTGCCAGCAGCGACACCCACCTTCGCAGTGAAGAGGCTTTCTTT
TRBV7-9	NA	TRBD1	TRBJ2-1	CASSLSGQGAYNEQFF	TGTGCCAGCAGCTTATCAGGACAGGGGGCTTACAATGAGCAGTTCTTC
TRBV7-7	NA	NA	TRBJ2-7	CASSLDSSGGEQYF	TGTGCTAGCAGCTTAGACTCCTCTGGGGGGGAGCAGTACTTC
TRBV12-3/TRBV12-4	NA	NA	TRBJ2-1	CASSLAVWGNNEQFF	TGTGCCAGCAGTTTAGCGGTCTGGGGGAACAATGAGCAGTTCTTC
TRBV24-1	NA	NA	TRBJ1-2	CATSDPTSGTDGYTF	TGTGCCACCAGTGATCCGACTTCCGGGACTGATGGCTACACCTTC
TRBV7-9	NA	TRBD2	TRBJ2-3	CASSHLAGGRLDTQYF	TGTGCCAGCAGCCACCTAGCGGGGGGACGCTTGGATACGCAGTATTTT
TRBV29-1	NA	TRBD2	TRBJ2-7	CSVEGPSGVYEQYF	TGCAGCGTTGAAGGGCCCAGCGGGGTCTACGAGCAGTACTTC
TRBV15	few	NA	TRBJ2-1	CATSSRGYNEQFF	TGTGCCACCAGCAGTAGGGGGTACAATGAGCAGTTCTTC
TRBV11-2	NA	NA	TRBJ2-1	CASSPLSIEQFF	TGTGCCAGCAGCCCGCTCTCTATTGAGCAGTTCTTC